This T cell receptor (beta chain) comes out of a study of control samples from healthy donors and cancer patients. TCRdb's table, derived via immunoSEQ multiplex PCR, lists solely in-frame clones and lacks some. The top ten clones hold approximately 20% of a sample with approximately 94,000 clones, more than 85% of them seen once. V was clipped by 5 bases and J by 7 bases, with 12 bases between them. Germline V CDR1 and CDR2: LNHDA, SQIVND (reference sequence). The CDR3 runs 13 residues. The source of this sequence is a woman aged 45-60 years in good health. This rearrangement joins TRBV19 to TRBJ1-5; a weak D match, TRBD1 (6 bases). Sequencing input: blood. The CDR3 DNA follows: TGTGCCAGTAGTCCAGCGGGGGGCCAGCCCCAGCATTTT. Protein product: CASSPAGGQPQHF. Drawing the rest from reference TRBV19 and TRBJ1-5, the complete variable domain is DGGITQSPKYLFRKEGQNVTLSCEQNLNHDAMYWYRQDPGQGLRLIYYSQIVNDFQKGDIAEGYSVSREKKESFPLTVTSAQKNPTAFYLCASSPAGGQPQHFGDGTRLSIL.